Listed below are T cell receptor beta chains from one sample, sequenced in a study of control samples from healthy donors and cancer patients. Some clones are missing from TCRdb's copy, which holds only in-frame ones; the method was immunoSEQ multiplex PCR. The table has 150,000 to 200,000 clones, over 85% seen once. The sequenced sample consisted of blood. The receptors here all came from a man aged 30 to 45 in good health. Each CDR3 is given with its conserved first and last residue. D genes are given only for firm matches. Clone size appears in some rows only: once, few, many, or a class for an expanded clone.

j_call v_call d_call clone_size cdr3_nt cdr3_aa
TRBJ2-3 TRBV6-5 TRBD1 . TGTGCCAGCAGTTACCGGACAGGTCCCACAGATACGCAGTATTTT CASSYRTGPTDTQYF
TRBJ1-6 TRBV3-1/TRBV3-2 TRBD1 few TGTGCCAGCAGCCAACTCAGGGGGCTGGCAGATTCACCCCTCCACTTT CASSQLRGLADSPLHF
TRBJ2-1 TRBV29-1 TRBD2 few TGCAGCGTTGGCGGGACTAGCGGGGGGACGGTGTACAATGAGCAGTTCTTC CSVGGTSGGTVYNEQFF
TRBJ2-1 TRBV7-9 . . TGTGCCAGCAGCTTAGCTCCGGGCCAGCCCCATGAGCAGTTCTTC CASSLAPGQPHEQFF
TRBJ2-7 TRBV7-9 . few TGTGCCAGCAGCTTGGGGACCTACGAGCAGTACTTC CASSLGTYEQYF
TRBJ2-7 TRBV20-1 . . TGCAGTGCTAAAAACTCCTACGAGCAGTACTTC CSAKNSYEQYF
TRBJ1-1 TRBV12-3/TRBV12-4 . . TGTGCCAGCAGTTTATTCTCGAACACTGAAGCTTTCTTT CASSLFSNTEAFF
TRBJ1-2 TRBV27 . . TGTGCCACCATATCCCCCACAGGGAACTATGGCTACACCTTC CATISPTGNYGYTF
TRBJ2-7 TRBV11-2 . . TGTGCCAGCAGCACCCTGTTGGAGCAGTACTTC CASSTLLEQYF
TRBJ2-5 TRBV15 TRBD1 . TGTGCCACCAGCAGGGGGGACAGGGGGCGAAAAGAGACCCAGTACTTC CATSRGDRGRKETQYF
TRBJ1-1 TRBV24-1 . . TGTGCCACCAGATACGGAAAGGGGAACACTGAAGCTTTCTTT CATRYGKGNTEAFF
TRBJ1-1 TRBV6-5 . . TGTGCCAGCAGTTACGGCCGGGTGAACACTGAAGCTTTCTTT CASSYGRVNTEAFF
TRBJ2-6 TRBV7-9 TRBD1 . TGTGCCAGCAGGCAGGGACAGGGGTTGTCTGGGGCCAACGTCCTGACTTTC CASRQGQGLSGANVLTF
TRBJ2-1 TRBV7-2 . once TGTGCCAGCAGCTTAGATTCGGGAGTCGGGAATGAGCAGTTCTTC CASSLDSGVGNEQFF
TRBJ2-7 TRBV6-1 . . TGTGCCAGCAGTGAAGGTCGCGGTACCGAGCAGTACTTC CASSEGRGTEQYF
TRBJ1-2 TRBV6-2/TRBV6-3 . . TGTGCCAGCAGTTACCGGGGTACAAACTATGGCTACACCTTC CASSYRGTNYGYTF
TRBJ1-5 TRBV30 TRBD1 . TGTGCCTGGAGTGGCGCCGGGACAGCGTTCAATCAGCCCCAGCATTTT CAWSGAGTAFNQPQHF
TRBJ2-5 TRBV9 TRBD2 once TGTGCCAGCAGCGTCCCCGGACTAGCGGGAGCAGAGACCCAGTACTTC CASSVPGLAGAETQYF
TRBJ2-6 TRBV3-1/TRBV3-2 . . TGTGCCAGCAGCCAAGATACTGTCTCTGGGGCCAACGTCCTGACTTTC CASSQDTVSGANVLTF
TRBJ1-5 TRBV5-6 TRBD1 . TGTGCCAGCAGCTCCTGGGACAGGGACAATCAGCCCCAGCATTTT CASSSWDRDNQPQHF
TRBJ2-5 TRBV2 TRBD2 few TGTGCCAGCAGTGAATCTGGTCTAGCGGGGACCGAGACCCAGTACTTC CASSESGLAGTETQYF
TRBJ2-3 TRBV11-2 TRBD2 . TGTGCCAGCAGCTTAGACGGGAGGCCGGCAGATACGCAGTATTTT CASSLDGRPADTQYF
TRBJ1-2 TRBV20-1 . . TGCAGTGCTAGTGGGGGGGTTCTCGACTATGGCTACACCTTC CSASGGVLDYGYTF
TRBJ2-7 TRBV4-3 . . TGCGCCAGCAGTCATTTTAAGGGGCTCGGCTACGAGCAGTACTTC CASSHFKGLGYEQYF
TRBJ2-7 TRBV9 . . TGTGCCAGCAGCGTAGGAGAGGGATCGGGGAACTACGAGCAGTACTTC CASSVGEGSGNYEQYF
TRBJ2-6 TRBV7-2 . . TGTGCCAGCAGCACCCGGACAGCCACCCCTGGGGCCAACGTCCTGACTTTC CASSTRTATPGANVLTF
TRBJ1-5 TRBV27 . . TGTGCCAGCAGTTTCGGGAGGGGTGTTCAGCCCCAGCATTTT CASSFGRGVQPQHF
TRBJ1-1 TRBV6-4 . . TGTGCCAGCAGGGCAGGGGTGAACACTGAAGCTTTCTTT CASRAGVNTEAFF
TRBJ2-7 TRBV10-3 TRBD2 . TGTGCCATCAGGCTAGCGGGTAGCTCCTACGAGCAGTACTTC CAIRLAGSSYEQYF
TRBJ1-1 TRBV30 . . TGTGCCTGGAGTGCCAGCGAGAACACTGAAGCTTTCTTT CAWSASENTEAFF
TRBJ2-2 TRBV4-2 . . TGTGCCAGCAGCCAAGAGGGGCACACCGGGGAGCTGTTTTTT CASSQEGHTGELFF
TRBJ1-3 TRBV5-1 . . TGCGCCAGCAGCTCCACCTTATTGGGGGCCGGAAACACCATATATTTT CASSSTLLGAGNTIYF
TRBJ1-1 TRBV5-6 . . TGTGCCAGCAGCTTGGGATGGGGGACCGGGAACACTGAAGCTTTCTTT CASSLGWGTGNTEAFF
TRBJ1-5 TRBV18 . . TGTGCCAGCGCCCCGTCGGGGAGCAATCAGCCCCAGCATTTT CASAPSGSNQPQHF
TRBJ1-1 TRBV5-1 . . TGCGCCAGCAGCAACCGTACCGGGACCTCAGAAGGAGCTTTCTTT CASSNRTGTSEGAFF
TRBJ1-1 TRBV21-1 . . TGTGCCAGCAGCATAAAAGGGGTCGGGGGGAGGACGAACACTGAAGCTTTCTTT CASSIKGVGGRTNTEAFF
TRBJ2-7 TRBV4-1 . . TGCGCCAGCAGCCAGATCCCGGGACCAACCTACGAGCAGTACTTC CASSQIPGPTYEQYF
TRBJ1-2 TRBV19 . . TGTGCCAGTAGTCTGGGGCCTTCAGGGGACCCGGGGTATGGCTACACCTTC CASSLGPSGDPGYGYTF
TRBJ2-7 TRBV6-5 . . TGTGCCAGCAAACCGGGACACGGAACCAAATTCGAGCAGTACTTC CASKPGHGTKFEQYF
TRBJ2-5 TRBV25-1 . . TGTGCCACCAAGCATCAAGAGACCCAGTACTTC CATKHQETQYF
TRBJ1-4 TRBV6-6 . . TGTGCCAGCAGTTACGCAGAGTCAACTAATGAAAAACTGTTTTTT CASSYAESTNEKLFF